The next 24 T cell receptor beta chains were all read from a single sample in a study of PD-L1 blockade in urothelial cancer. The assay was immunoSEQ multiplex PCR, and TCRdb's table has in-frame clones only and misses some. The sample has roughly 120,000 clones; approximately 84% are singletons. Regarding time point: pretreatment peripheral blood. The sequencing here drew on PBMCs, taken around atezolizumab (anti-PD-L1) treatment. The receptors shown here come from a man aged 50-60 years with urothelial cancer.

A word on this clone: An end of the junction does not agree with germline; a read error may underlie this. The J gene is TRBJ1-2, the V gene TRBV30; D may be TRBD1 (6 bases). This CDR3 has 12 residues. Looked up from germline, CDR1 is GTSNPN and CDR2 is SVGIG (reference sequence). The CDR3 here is CAWSLMDRDTHF. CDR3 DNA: TGTGCCTGGAGTCTAATGGACCGGGACACCCACTTC.

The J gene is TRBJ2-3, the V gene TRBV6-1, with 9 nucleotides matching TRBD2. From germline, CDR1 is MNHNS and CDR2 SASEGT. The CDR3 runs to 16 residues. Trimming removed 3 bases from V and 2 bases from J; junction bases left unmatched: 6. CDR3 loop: CASSDFSSGATDTQYF. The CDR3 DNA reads TGTGCCAGCAGTGACTTTTCTAGCGGGGCCACAGATACGCAGTATTTT.

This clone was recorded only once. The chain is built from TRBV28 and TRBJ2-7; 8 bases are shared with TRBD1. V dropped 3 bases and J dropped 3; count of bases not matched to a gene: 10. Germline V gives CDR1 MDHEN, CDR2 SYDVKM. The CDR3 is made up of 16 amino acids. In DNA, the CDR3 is TGTGCCAGCAGTTTGGGACAGGCCACCGATAGCTACGAGCAGTACTTC. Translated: CASSLGQATDSYEQYF.

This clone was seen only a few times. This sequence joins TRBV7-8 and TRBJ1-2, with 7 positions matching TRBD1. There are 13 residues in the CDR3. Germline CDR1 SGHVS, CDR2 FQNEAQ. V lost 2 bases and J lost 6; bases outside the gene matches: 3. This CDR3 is CASSLFRGHGYTF. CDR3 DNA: TGTGCCAGCAGCTTATTTAGGGGGCATGGCTACACCTTC.

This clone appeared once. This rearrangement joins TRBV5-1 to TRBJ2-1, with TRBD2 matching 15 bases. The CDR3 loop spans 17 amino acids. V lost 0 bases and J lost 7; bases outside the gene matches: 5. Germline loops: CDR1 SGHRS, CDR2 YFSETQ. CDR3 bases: TGCGCCAGCAGCTTGGGAGGGACTAGCGGGAGGAGGAATGAGCAGTTCTTC. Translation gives CASSLGGTSGRRNEQFF.

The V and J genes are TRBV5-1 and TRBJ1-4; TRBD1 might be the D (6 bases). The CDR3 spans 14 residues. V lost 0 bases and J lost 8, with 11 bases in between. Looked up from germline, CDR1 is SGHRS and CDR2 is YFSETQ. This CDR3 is CASSLGAGVEKLFF. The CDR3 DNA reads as TGCGCCAGCAGCTTGGGGGCAGGGGTCGAAAAACTGTTTTTT. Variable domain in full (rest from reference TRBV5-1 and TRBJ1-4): KAGVTQTPRYLIKTRGQQVTLSCSPISGHRSVSWYQQTPGQGLQFLFEYFSETQRNKGNFPGRFSGRQFSNSRSEMNVSTLELGDSALYLCASSLGAGVEKLFFGSGTQLSVL.

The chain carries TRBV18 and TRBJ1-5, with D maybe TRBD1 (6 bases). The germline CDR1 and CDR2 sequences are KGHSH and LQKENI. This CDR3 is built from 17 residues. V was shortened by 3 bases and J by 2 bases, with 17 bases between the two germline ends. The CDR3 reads CASSPGTGQFGNQPQHF. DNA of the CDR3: TGTGCCAGCTCACCGGGCACGGGACAATTTGGCAATCAGCCCCAGCATTTT.

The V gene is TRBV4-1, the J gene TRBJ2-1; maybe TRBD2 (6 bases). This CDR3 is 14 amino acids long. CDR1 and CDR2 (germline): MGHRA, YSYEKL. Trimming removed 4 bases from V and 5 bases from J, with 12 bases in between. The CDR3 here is CASSRSAGNNEQFF. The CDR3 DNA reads TGCGCCAGCAGCCGCTCGGCGGGAAACAATGAGCAGTTCTTC.

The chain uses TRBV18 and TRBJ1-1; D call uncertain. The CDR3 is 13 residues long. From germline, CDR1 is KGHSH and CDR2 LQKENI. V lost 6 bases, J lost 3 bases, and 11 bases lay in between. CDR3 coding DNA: TGTGCCAGCTCCCCGGGGTTTGACACTGAAGCTTTCTTT. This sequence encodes CASSPGFDTEAFF.

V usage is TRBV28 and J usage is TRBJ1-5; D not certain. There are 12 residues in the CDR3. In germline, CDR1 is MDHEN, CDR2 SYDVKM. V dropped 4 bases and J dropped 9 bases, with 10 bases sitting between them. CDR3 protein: CASSSILRPQHF. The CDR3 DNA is TGTGCCAGCAGTTCAATATTGCGGCCCCAGCATTTT.

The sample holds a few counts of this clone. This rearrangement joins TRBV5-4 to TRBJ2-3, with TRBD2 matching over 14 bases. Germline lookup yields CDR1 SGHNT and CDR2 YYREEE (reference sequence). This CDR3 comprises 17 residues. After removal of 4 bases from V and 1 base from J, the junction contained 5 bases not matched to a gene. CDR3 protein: CASSPGTSGSGTDTQYF. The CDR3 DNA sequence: TGTGCCAGCAGCCCCGGGACTAGCGGGAGCGGCACAGATACGCAGTATTTT.

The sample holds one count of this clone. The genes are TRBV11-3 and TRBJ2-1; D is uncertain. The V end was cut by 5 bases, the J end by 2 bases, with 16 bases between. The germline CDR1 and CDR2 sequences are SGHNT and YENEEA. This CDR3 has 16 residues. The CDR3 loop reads CASSQSYLPPYNEQFF. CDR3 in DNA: TGTGCCAGCAGCCAGTCGTATCTTCCCCCCTACAATGAGCAGTTCTTC.

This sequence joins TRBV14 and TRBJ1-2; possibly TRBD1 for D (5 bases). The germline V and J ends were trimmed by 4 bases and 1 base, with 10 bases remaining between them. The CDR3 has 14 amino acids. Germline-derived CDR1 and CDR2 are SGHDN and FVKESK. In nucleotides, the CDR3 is TGTGCCAGCAGCCCCGGGGGAGGTAACTATGGCTACACCTTC. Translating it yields CASSPGGGNYGYTF.

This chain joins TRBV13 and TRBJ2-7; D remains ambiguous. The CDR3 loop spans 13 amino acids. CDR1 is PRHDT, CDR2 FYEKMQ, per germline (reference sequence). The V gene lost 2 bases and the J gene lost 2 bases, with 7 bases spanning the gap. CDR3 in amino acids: CASSLKQTYEQYF. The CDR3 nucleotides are TGTGCCAGCAGCTTAAAGCAAACCTACGAGCAGTACTTC. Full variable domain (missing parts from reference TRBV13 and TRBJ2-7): AAGVIQSPRHLIKEKRETATLKCYPIPRHDTVYWYQQGPGQDPQFLISFYEKMQSDKGSIPDRFSAQQFSDYHSELNMSSLELGDSALYFCASSLKQTYEQYFGPGTRLTVT.

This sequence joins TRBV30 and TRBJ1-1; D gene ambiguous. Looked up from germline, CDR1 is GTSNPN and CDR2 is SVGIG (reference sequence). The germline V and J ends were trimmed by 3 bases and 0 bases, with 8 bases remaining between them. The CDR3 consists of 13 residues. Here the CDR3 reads CAWRAQMNTEAFF. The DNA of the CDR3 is TGTGCCTGGAGGGCCCAAATGAACACTGAAGCTTTCTTT.

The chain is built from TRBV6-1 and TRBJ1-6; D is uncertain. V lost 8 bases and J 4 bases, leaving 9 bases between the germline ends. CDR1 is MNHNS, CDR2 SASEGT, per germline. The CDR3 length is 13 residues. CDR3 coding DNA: TGTGCCAGCCACAGTCAGTATAATTCACCCCTCCACTTT. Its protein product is CASHSQYNSPLHF.

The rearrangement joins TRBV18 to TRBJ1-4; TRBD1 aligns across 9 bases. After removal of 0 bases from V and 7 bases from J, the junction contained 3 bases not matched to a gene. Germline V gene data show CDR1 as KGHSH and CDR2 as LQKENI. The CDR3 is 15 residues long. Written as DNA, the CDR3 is TGTGCCAGCTCACCACCGGGACAGGGAGGTGAAAAACTGTTTTTT. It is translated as CASSPPGQGGEKLFF.

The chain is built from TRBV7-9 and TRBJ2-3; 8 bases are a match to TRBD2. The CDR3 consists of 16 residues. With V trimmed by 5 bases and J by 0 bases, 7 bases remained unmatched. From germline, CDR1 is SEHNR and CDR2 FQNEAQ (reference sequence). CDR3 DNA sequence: TGTGCCAGCAGCCCGGGACTAGTTCGCAGCACAGATACGCAGTATTTT. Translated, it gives CASSPGLVRSTDTQYF.

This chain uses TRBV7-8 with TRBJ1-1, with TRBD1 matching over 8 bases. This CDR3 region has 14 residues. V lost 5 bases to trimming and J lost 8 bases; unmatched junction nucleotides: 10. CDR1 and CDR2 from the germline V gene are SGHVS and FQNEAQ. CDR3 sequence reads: CASSLKSQGAEAFF. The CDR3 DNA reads TGTGCCAGCAGCCTAAAATCTCAGGGGGCAGAAGCTTTCTTT. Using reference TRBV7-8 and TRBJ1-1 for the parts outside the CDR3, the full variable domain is GAGVSQSPRYKVAKRGQDVALRCDPISGHVSLFWYQQALGQGPEFLTYFQNEAQLDKSGLPSDRFFAERPEGSVSTLKIQRTQQEDSAVYLCASSLKSQGAEAFFGQGTRLTVV.

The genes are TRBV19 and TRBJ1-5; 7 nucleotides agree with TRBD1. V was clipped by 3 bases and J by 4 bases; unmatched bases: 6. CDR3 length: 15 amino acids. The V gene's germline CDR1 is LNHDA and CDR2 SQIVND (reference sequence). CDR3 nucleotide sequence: TGTGCCAGTAGTATTCTCCGGGACAGAAATCAGCCCCAGCATTTT. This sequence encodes CASSILRDRNQPQHF.

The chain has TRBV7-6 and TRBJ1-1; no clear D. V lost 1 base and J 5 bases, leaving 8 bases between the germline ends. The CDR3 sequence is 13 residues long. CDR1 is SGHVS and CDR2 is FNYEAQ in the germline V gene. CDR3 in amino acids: CASSLDRHTEAFF. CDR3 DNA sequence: TGTGCCAGCAGCTTAGACAGACATACTGAAGCTTTCTTT.

CDR3 bases: TGTGCCAGCAGCTCGACCGGGACTAGCGGGTACGAGCAGTACTTC. Protein: CASSSTGTSGYEQYF. The chain links TRBV7-9 to TRBJ2-7; 12 nucleotides line up with TRBD2. The CDR3 spans 15 residues. Germline CDR1 SEHNR, CDR2 FQNEAQ (reference sequence). V lost 4 bases and J lost 4; bases outside the gene matches: 5.

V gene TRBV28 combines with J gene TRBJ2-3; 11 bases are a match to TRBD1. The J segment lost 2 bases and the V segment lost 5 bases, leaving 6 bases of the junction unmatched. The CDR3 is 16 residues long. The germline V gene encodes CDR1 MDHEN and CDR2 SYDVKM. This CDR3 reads CASSPGTGGFTDTQYF. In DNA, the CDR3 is TGTGCCAGCAGTCCGGGGACAGGGGGATTCACAGATACGCAGTATTTT.

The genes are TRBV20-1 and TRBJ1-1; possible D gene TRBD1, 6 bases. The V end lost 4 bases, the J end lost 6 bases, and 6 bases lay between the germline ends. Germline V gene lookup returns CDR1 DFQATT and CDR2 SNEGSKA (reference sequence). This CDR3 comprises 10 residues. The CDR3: CSANRAEAFF. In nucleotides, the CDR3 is TGCAGTGCTAACAGGGCTGAAGCTTTCTTT.